This T cell receptor beta chain was observed in a study of T cell repertoires in cytomegalovirus infection. The V end lost 5 bases, the J end lost 1 base, and 17 bases lay between the germline ends. The germline V gene encodes CDR1 SGHVS and CDR2 FQNEAQ. The CDR3 spans 17 residues. Via MiXCR, TCRdb re-called the reads, giving one row per CDR3 protein. In the table there are more than 650,000 distinct CDR3 sequences, roughly 35% of which are singletons. This clonotype has a count of ten or more. The receptor was isolated from a human donor in good health (CMV status not recorded). Some clones in this sample may be carry-over from other donors' samples. Sample: PBMCs. The chain is built from TRBV7-8 and TRBJ2-2, with D perhaps TRBD2 (5 bases). CDR3 sequence (DNA): TGTGCCAGCAGCCCTCGGACGGGAATTATGAACACCGGGGAGCTGTTTTTT. This codes for CASSPRTGIMNTGELFF.